This T cell receptor (beta chain) was obtained from a study of T cells in women clearing cervical HPV infection (dated by TCRdb to the late 2010s). Turning to the overall study: The cases were some 27 women with histologically confirmed HPV16-related CIN3 or worse, and 2 of these cases were invasive cancers. The controls were about two dozen women whose single incident HPV16 infection cleared within 12 months with no development of precancer or cancer. Blood from cases was drawn at the visit where the lesion was first identified, while blood from controls was drawn once the infection was no longer detected. Among cases, blood sampling came a median of 149 days after lesion detection, with an interquartile range of about 85 to 220 days. HLA typing was available for only a few women, so HLA type could not be excluded as a confounder. Nested within Costa Rica's Guanacaste HPV Natural History Study, an exploratory proof-of-principle case-control study compared TCR repertoires across cervical HPV16 outcomes. Cases were matched to controls by age within five years and by the year the sample was collected. Cases had a median age of around 32 years compared with about 40 for controls, and baseline characteristics showed no significant differences between the groups. The parent cohort enrolled under 11,000 women aged 18 or older in Guanacaste, Costa Rica, in about 1992 to 1994 and followed the women for roughly seven years. Five blinded duplicates per group were added as quality controls, giving around 60 samples: some 50 participants and 10 replicates.

The immunoSEQ assay used multiplex PCR to amplify TCR beta CDR3 regions from an average of approximately 1,200 ng of genomic DNA per sample. The assay corrected primer bias using a complete synthetic TCR repertoire to establish an amplification baseline. The amplicons were sequenced using the Illumina platform. Per the source publication's procedure: Sequence errors were corrected by clustering with frequency ratios and a modified nearest-neighbor algorithm, and the sequences were then analyzed in the immunoSEQ Analyzer using IMGT gene definitions. At each rarefaction depth, TCR richness and evenness were averaged across 20 rarefaction repeats, and samples with fewer sequences than that depth were excluded. Wilcoxon rank sum tests with FDR correction were used to compare V, D and J gene relative abundances between the groups. Blinded duplicates gave an intraclass correlation of 95.6% for TCR richness and an average of roughly 76% across over 55 gene segments. TCRdb holds this immuneACCESS table with in-frame rearrangements only. Some clones are missing; in checked studies, unresolved V genes explain under half, and the rest has no known cause. That table supplies the V and J calls and clone size; D and trimming were determined from the DNA. The sample has some 33,000 clones on record. The leading ten clones occupy under 10% of the sample.

The full study reports these points: TRBV6-7 relative abundance was lower in cases than in controls (around 0.11% versus 0.16%; Bonferroni P = 0.0008). The cross-sectional design could not show whether associations preceded infection or resulted from it; effector/memory subsets and HPV-specific T cells were not isolated. Across sequencing depths, CIN3+ cases showed significantly higher TCR repertoire richness than controls, but evenness did not differ between the groups. Because the number of T cells in each sample was unknown, differences in richness could reflect differing T-cell content rather than repertoire biology. By combining richness with V gene abundances, random forest classifiers separated cases from controls with an estimated AUC of under 0.85.

The CDR3 starts with the cysteine, ends with the phenylalanine, and has 19 residues. The DNA covers only part of the CDR3, 48 bases in frame from base 1. The V end gives up 2 bases and the J end 6 bases, leaving 19 bases in the junction not matched to a gene. CDR1 and CDR2 (GTSNPN, SVGIG) derive from the germline V gene (reference sequence). Turning to this clone: It has no known antigen specificity. The read ends 3 residues before the CDR3 terminus; that terminus is restored from the germline J gene.

Every participant had a single incident cervical HPV16 infection, and women with prevalent HPV16 infections were excluded. Cervical HPV DNA was detected with MY09/MY11 PCR, and genotyping was done with dot-blot hybridization. Under 19 mL of heparinized blood were centrifuged, and the buffy coat was aliquoted, frozen at -30°C, then stored at -80°C. QIAGEN kits were used to extract genomic DNA from the buffy coat specimens. The chain employs TRBV30 and TRBJ2-7; 13 central nucleotides agree with TRBD2. Sequencing was carried out using blood buffy coat. This receptor was identified in a woman between 18 and 69 years old with a cervical HPV16 infection that either progressed to CIN3+ or cleared (not recorded which). The CDR3 protein is CAWSLTSGGAKPRFGEQYF. The CDR3 bases that were read are TGTGCCTGGAGTTTAACTAGCGGGGGGGCGAAACCTCGTTTTGGCGAG.